This T cell receptor beta chain came from a study of post-analysis software for immune sequencing data. Prepared TCR beta cDNA libraries contained unique molecular identifiers. Via MiXCR, TCRdb re-called the PCR reads, giving one row per CDR3 protein. Seen here are some 260,000 distinct CDR3 sequences, 30% to 45% observed once, and the top ten hold 4% to 5.5%. A word on this clonotype: Its target is not known.

The study's findings and limits: By F measure, samples from a shared preparation batch strongly co-clustered. Multiple sclerosis was associated with a significant reduction in normalized Chao1 diversity relative to controls. A few TRBV segments appeared more often in patients than in controls, and TRBV5-6, TRBV5-1 and TRBV20-1 were among these.

The CDR3 is 14 amino acids. V was pared by 5 bases and J by 7 bases, with 8 bases of the junction left unmatched. Sequences were obtained from blood. The receptor was isolated from a girl under 18 with multiple sclerosis. The chain combines TRBV12-3 or TRBV12-4 with TRBJ1-5, with 7 bases aligning to TRBD1. CDR3 in DNA: TGTGCCAGCAGTCAGGGGGGAGCAGCACAGCCCCAGCATTTT. It is translated as CASSQGGAAQPQHF.